This T cell receptor beta chain was observed in a study of T-cell memory formation after mild COVID-19. This clonotype was recorded a few times. Its cognate antigen is unknown. Libraries for TCRalpha and TCRbeta carried sample barcodes and unique molecular identifiers via 5'RACE. Via MiXCR, TCRdb re-called the 5' RACE reads, giving one row per CDR3 protein. This table holds about 470,000 distinct CDR3 sequences, around 25% found once. Whole-study findings and limits: Among CD4+ contracting clones, most were CM and EM, and CD8+ ones EMRA.

Germline V lookup: CDR1 DFQATT, CDR2 SNEGSKA (reference sequence). This CDR3 is built from 12 residues. The sequence derives from an adult woman who had mild COVID-19 (a few samples of this study predate the infection). Cell type and time point are not known. Material: PBMCs or a T cell subset sorted from them (not recorded which). V is TRBV20-1 and J is TRBJ2-1, with 11 bases aligning to TRBD2. The CDR3 DNA sequence: TGCGGGGGACTAGCGGAATACAATGAGCAGTTCTTC. It encodes CGGLAEYNEQFF.